The 9 T cell receptor beta chains below come from one sample, sequenced in a study of CD8+ T cells in alopecia areata. As for treatment: oral pan-JAK inhibitor, 5-10 mg twice daily. RNA extraction was followed by reverse transcription into cDNA, which acted as the sequencing template. Here immunoSEQ multiplex PCR was the method, and the copy in TCRdb shows in-frame clones only, minus some. In the table there are some 99,000 clones, approximately 66% of which are singletons. This sample comprised CD8+ T cells sorted from blood, obtained at week 4, from a patient treated with tofacitinib. Source of these receptors: a human donor with alopecia areata.

There are a few counts of this clone. This sequence joins TRBV27 and TRBJ2-5; D remains unclear. From germline, CDR1 is MNHEY and CDR2 SMNVEV (reference sequence). This CDR3 region has 13 residues. V was clipped by 2 bases and J by 3 bases, with 7 bases between them. CDR3 coding DNA: TGTGCCAGCAGTTTAGTTGGGGAAGAGACCCAGTACTTC. This sequence encodes CASSLVGEETQYF.

V and J are TRBV7-9 and TRBJ1-4, with 7 bases identical to TRBD1. V was pared by 5 bases and J by 7 bases, with 13 bases of the junction left unmatched. Germline lookup yields CDR1 SEHNR and CDR2 FQNEAQ (reference sequence). The CDR3 spans 16 residues. The CDR3 reads CASSPDTGERGEKLFF. The CDR3 DNA follows: TGTGCCAGCAGCCCAGACACAGGGGAGAGGGGTGAAAAACTGTTTTTT. The variable domain in full, with the rest retrieved from reference TRBV7-9 and TRBJ1-4, is DTGVSQNPRHKITKRGQNVTFRCDPISEHNRLYWYRQTLGQGPEFLTYFQNEAQLEKSRLLSDRFSAERPKGSFSTLEIQRTEQGDSAMYLCASSPDTGERGEKLFFGSGTQLSVL.

The chain uses TRBV27 and TRBJ2-1; no clear D gene. This CDR3 spans 15 amino acids. Germline CDR1 MNHEY, CDR2 SMNVEV (reference sequence). V dropped 3 bases and J dropped 4 bases, with 13 bases sitting between them. CDR3 DNA: TGTGCCAGCAGTTTTAATGGGTCCCCGTACAATGAGCAGTTCTTC. Its translation is CASSFNGSPYNEQFF.

This clone was counted a few times. The chain recombines TRBV5-1 with TRBJ1-1, with a weak D call TRBD1 (5 bases). Germline V gene lookup returns CDR1 SGHRS and CDR2 YFSETQ. Trimming stripped 0 bases from V and 4 bases from J, with 10 bases between. This CDR3 is built from 14 residues. In DNA, the CDR3 is TGCGCCAGCAGCTTGGATCTGGGGGGCACTGAAGCTTTCTTT. This sequence encodes CASSLDLGGTEAFF.

This clone was found a few times. The V gene is TRBV12-5, the J gene TRBJ2-1; D might be TRBD1 (5 bases). CDR1 and CDR2 (germline): LGHNT, FRNRAP. The V gene lost 6 bases and the J gene lost 4 bases, with 10 bases spanning the gap. The length of the CDR3 is 13 residues. In DNA form, the CDR3 reads TGTGCTAGTGGGTGGACACCTTACAATGAGCAGTTCTTC. It translates to CASGWTPYNEQFF.

At least ten counts were recorded for this clone. The rearrangement links TRBV19 to TRBJ2-3, with no clear D. V was shortened by 0 bases and J by 0 bases, with 7 bases between the two germline ends. The CDR3 totals 15 residues. Germline CDR1 reads LNHDA; CDR2 reads SQIVND (reference sequence). As DNA, the CDR3 is TGTGCCAGTAGTATAGATCACGACAGCACAGATACGCAGTATTTT. Translating gives CASSIDHDSTDTQYF.

The chain links TRBV30 to TRBJ2-7, with 9 positions matching TRBD1. With V trimmed by 7 bases and J by 4 bases, 11 bases remained unmatched. There are 14 residues in the CDR3. CDR1 and CDR2 (germline): GTSNPN, SVGIG (reference sequence). Written as DNA, the CDR3 is TGTGCCTTGGCCTCGGACAGGGGATTATACGAGCAGTACTTC. Translated: CALASDRGLYEQYF.

The rearrangement links TRBV29-1 to TRBJ2-7, with TRBD2 identical over 7 bases. V was clipped by 4 bases and J by 7 bases; unmatched bases: 7. Germline V lookup: CDR1 SQVTM, CDR2 ANQGSEA. The CDR3 is 12 residues long. The CDR3 sequence: CSVAPGGSEQYF. The CDR3 nucleotides read TGCAGCGTTGCCCCCGGGGGGAGTGAGCAGTACTTC.

The chain recombines TRBV4-1 with TRBJ1-2; the D gene is possibly TRBD1 (6 bases). Germline CDR1 and CDR2: MGHRA and YSYEKL. The CDR3 consists of 17 residues. Trimming left V 3 bases short and J 2 bases short, with 19 bases between. CDR3 residues: CASSQEQGTHLNYGYTF. In DNA, the CDR3 is TGCGCCAGCAGCCAGGAACAGGGCACCCACTTAAACTATGGCTACACCTTC.